This T cell receptor (beta chain) is drawn from a study of beta chain features in type 1 diabetes listed by TCRdb under 2018. Concerning the study at large: No differences in mean age, gender distribution, total cell number or subset yield were found between patients and healthy donors. Naive and central memory subsets were obtained from all 30 or so donors, but regulatory and stem cell-like memory subsets were isolated from only 8 patients and roughly eight healthy donors. A total of roughly 100 million sorted cells were examined across all samples, and a strong correlation was observed between cell number per subset and RNA yield. The study compared TCRB repertoires of sorted circulating CD4+ T cell subsets between recently diagnosed type 1 diabetes patients and matched healthy donors.

General findings and caveats noted by the study authors: A moderate but significant shortening of TCRB CDR3 length was observed in type 1 diabetes patients in all four CD4+ subsets. HLA sub-analyses involved small numbers of individuals, so any influence of HLA type on TCRB rearrangement remained unresolved. Because cDNA was sequenced instead of genomic DNA, activated cells with high expression could be over-represented, although the groups did not differ in activation or CD3 levels. PCR may preferentially amplify shorter templates, but because patient and control samples were amplified and corrected together, any resulting skew would affect both groups equally. Patients with type 1 diabetes made fewer insertions and deleted more nucleotides at VDJ recombination sites, implying thymic rearrangement abnormalities. Naive, central memory and regulatory TCRB repertoires appeared to be more similar among patients than among healthy donors.

Each donor gave one peripheral blood draw, roughly 0.12 L on average, collected into heparinised tubes. A BD FACSAria II was used to sort naive, central memory, regulatory and stem cell-like memory CD4+ T cells with a panel that included CD45RO, CCR7, CD25, CD127, CD95 and CD27. All sorted populations exceeded 95% purity. Right away, PBMCs were isolated by Lymphoprep density gradient centrifugation and were stained directly, with no culture step. So that batch effects would be minimized, each experiment stained and sorted samples in pairs, pairing one healthy donor with one patient. The entire amount of isolated RNA was reverse transcribed using the High Capacity cDNA Reverse Transcription Kit, so the sequenced TCRB transcripts were expressed ones. Deep immunoSEQ sequencing was performed on naive, central memory and regulatory T cell samples, with an average of around 3.4 million total reads per sample. After sorted cells were lysed in RLT buffer, RNA was extracted with DNase-treated RNeasy Micro or Mini kits, with the choice depending on cell number. To prevent cross-contamination, every cell subset was processed on its own, while patient and healthy donor samples were processed together. Using the immunoSEQ multiplex PCR, TCRB sequences were amplified from cDNA into 87-bp fragments spanning the CDR3 region. The amplicons were sequenced using the Illumina HiSeq platform. The paper's data handling went like this. Synthetic template baselines were used to correct PCR bias computationally, reads within Hamming distance 2 were collapsed, and singletons that could not be merged were discarded. Reads were aligned against IMGT so that V, D and J genes, CDR3 length and insertions or deletions at six rearrangement sites could be assigned. Within each subset, clonotype counts were normalized to sorted cell number, and only after that were true diversity and Gini coefficients computed with the tcR R package. The overlap coefficient, calculated on TCRB nucleotide sequences, was used to quantify repertoire sharing. As a proxy for the pre-selection repertoire, out-of-frame TCRB sequences from naive cells were analyzed. TCRdb provides this immuneACCESS table in a form limited to in-frame rearrangements. Some clones are lacking; in checked studies, under half of them reflect an unresolved V gene, and why the rest are absent is not known. V, J and clone size are those of that table, while D and trimming were read from the DNA. The sample table contains 600,000 or so clones; only one count was recorded for around 15% of them. 0.035% to 0.045% of the sample goes to the ten largest clones.

V is pared back by 4 bases and J by 7 bases, with 14 bases lying between the germline termini. CDR1 and CDR2 are drawn from the germline V gene: SGHTA, FQGNSA. Measured from the cysteine to the phenylalanine, the CDR3 is 13 residues long. Left in the record is the CDR3 DNA by itself, 39 bases read in frame from the first base. This clone has just a few counts. No antigen is known for it. No much larger clone is present one base from it, and per-base qualities are unavailable. Other nucleotide sequences in the sample specify the same CDR3. The sequenced material came from naive CD4+ T cells from blood. In the paper's terms, the cell subset or site label means: true naive CD4+ T cells. The clonotype comes from a man aged 18 to 29 with type 1 diabetes. The rearranged segments are TRBV7-2 and TRBJ2-7; the D segment could be TRBD2, given 5 matching bases. The DNA reads as follows: TGTGCCAGCAGCTCCGGTGGGAGAGTTGAGCAGTACTTC. It encodes CASSSGGRVEQYF. The entire variable domain, with the stretches around the CDR3 drawn from the reference TRBV7-2 and TRBJ2-7 proteins, is GAGVSQSPSNKVTEKGKDVELRCDPISGHTALYWYRQSLGQGLEFLIYFQGNSAPDKSGLPSDRFSAERTGGSVSTLTIQRTQQEDSAVYLCASSSGGRVEQYFGPGTRLTVT.